One and the same sample provided the 20 T cell receptor beta chains below, sequenced in a study of identical twins listed by TCRdb under 2016. Libraries were constructed by 5' RACE. For sequencing, an Illumina HiSeq 2000 was employed. Starting from the raw public reads, TCRdb applied fastp trimming at Q25, assembled clones with MiXCR and retained in-frame beta chains. Every distinct CDR3 protein forms one entry, paired with its most common genes and DNA. Present in this sample are 400,000 to 500,000 distinct CDR3 sequences, roughly an eighth of which were seen just once. Approximately 1% of the sample rests with the top ten. Another study also made use of these data, one on yellow fever vaccine responses in identical twins.

The sequenced sample was CD4+ T cells sorted from blood. The receptors originated from a woman aged 18-29 years in good health.

This clonotype appeared a single time. This chain links TRBV5-1 with TRBJ2-3, with D maybe TRBD2 (7 bases). V dropped 6 bases and J dropped 2 bases, with 13 bases sitting between them. Germline V gene data show CDR1 as SGHRS and CDR2 as YFSETQ. This CDR3 contains 14 residues. The CDR3 is CASTPGGLTDTQYF. The DNA of the CDR3 is TGCGCCAGCACCCCGGGGGGCCTCACAGATACGCAGTATTTT.

This clonotype was found many times. This chain's CDR3 is CASSQSRGLEAFF. The DNA for the CDR3 is TGTGCCAGCAGCCAGAGCAGGGGGCTCGAAGCTTTCTTT. The J gene is TRBJ1-1, the V gene TRBV7-2; 8 nucleotides agree with TRBD1. CDR1 is SGHTA, CDR2 FQGNSA, per germline. V lost 5 bases and J lost 8; bases outside the gene matches: 7. The CDR3 runs 13 residues.

There are a few counts of this clonotype. The chain has TRBV10-3 and TRBJ1-2; D unresolved. The CDR3 totals 13 residues. V was cut by 6 bases and J by 6 bases, with 14 bases left in between. Germline-derived CDR1 and CDR2 are ENHRY and SYGVKD. The CDR3 coding sequence is TGTGCCATCAGAGGGAGTTCGGACGATGGCTACACCTTC. Amino acid sequence: CAIRGSSDDGYTF.

This clonotype was observed once. The chain joins TRBV15 to TRBJ2-3, with a weak D call TRBD1 (7 bases). Trimming stripped 1 base from V and 2 bases from J, with 13 bases between. Germline CDR1 LNHNV, CDR2 YYDKDF (reference sequence). The length of the CDR3 is 16 residues. The CDR3 protein is CATSRGGGTVTDTQYF. CDR3 sequence (DNA): TGTGCCACCAGCAGAGGTGGGGGGACAGTCACAGATACGCAGTATTTT. Complete variable domain (other parts from reference TRBV15 and TRBJ2-3): DAMVIQNPRYQVTQFGKPVTLSCSQTLNHNVMYWYQQKSSQAPKLLFHYYDKDFNNEADTPDNFQSRRPNTSFCFLDIRSPGLGDTAMYLCATSRGGGTVTDTQYFGPGTRLTVL.

This clonotype has at least ten counts. The chain joins TRBV5-1 to TRBJ2-2; possibly TRBD1 for D (6 bases). This CDR3 is built from 15 residues. Per the germline V gene, CDR1 is SGHRS and CDR2 is YFSETQ. The V end lost 0 bases, the J end lost 1 base, and 7 bases lay between the germline ends. Written as DNA, the CDR3 is TGCGCCAGCAGCTTGGGACAGGTGAACACCGGGGAGCTGTTTTTT. Protein: CASSLGQVNTGELFF.

This clonotype was picked up many times. The rearrangement uses TRBV12-3 or TRBV12-4 and TRBJ2-1, with TRBD1 as a possible D gene (5 bases). The ends were cut back, 6 bases at V and 8 bases at J, with 23 bases in the middle. This CDR3 spans 16 amino acids. This CDR3 is CASRSRKGPVQDEQFF. CDR3 sequence (DNA): TGTGCCAGCAGAAGCCGAAAGGGGCCCGTCCAGGATGAGCAGTTCTTC.

The chain is built from TRBV4-3 and TRBJ1-6, with 7 bases matching TRBD1. CDR1 is LGHNA, CDR2 YSLEER, per germline. J lost 6 bases, V lost 3 bases, and 2 bases had no gene match. There are 14 residues in the CDR3. Written as DNA, the CDR3 is TGCGCCAGCAGCCAGGGACAGTTTAATTCACCCCTCCACTTT. Encoded protein: CASSQGQFNSPLHF.

The chain links TRBV20-1 to TRBJ2-6; 8 bases are a match to TRBD1. CDR3 length: 16 amino acids. After removal of 2 bases from V and 2 bases from J, the junction contained 5 bases not matched to a gene. Germline assignment: CDR1 DFQATT and CDR2 SNEGSKA (reference sequence). CDR3 nucleotide sequence: TGCAGTGCTAGATCTTCGGGACAGGCTGGGGCCAACGTCCTGACTTTC. Translation: CSARSSGQAGANVLTF.

V is TRBV27 and J is TRBJ2-3; the D gene is possibly TRBD2 (6 bases). The V gene lost 4 bases and the J gene lost 0 bases, with 11 bases spanning the gap. This CDR3 has 15 residues. Germline V gene sequence: CDR1 MNHEY, CDR2 SMNVEV (reference sequence). CDR3: CASSWNSGSTDTQYF. The CDR3 DNA reads as TGTGCCAGCAGTTGGAATAGCGGAAGCACAGATACGCAGTATTTT.

The genes are TRBV20-1 and TRBJ2-7; D perhaps matches TRBD1 (5 bases). The CDR3 runs to 13 residues. Germline assignment: CDR1 DFQATT and CDR2 SNEGSKA (reference sequence). Trimming took 6 bases from V and 2 from J, leaving 14 bases between them. The CDR3 DNA sequence: TGCAGTGCCAGAACGGACACCCCCTACGAGCAGTACTTC. Encoded protein: CSARTDTPYEQYF.

This chain connects TRBV15 to TRBJ2-3; TRBD2 matches 11 bases. Germline trimming cut 5 bases from V and 4 bases from J; bases unmatched to any gene: 11. CDR3 length equals 17 residues. Germline CDR1 LNHNV, CDR2 YYDKDF (reference sequence). CDR3 nucleotides: TGTGCCACCAGCCGACACCTAGCGGGAGGTCAGGCAGATACGCAGTATTTT. Protein sequence: CATSRHLAGGQADTQYF. The full variable domain, rest sourced from reference TRBV15 and TRBJ2-3, is DAMVIQNPRYQVTQFGKPVTLSCSQTLNHNVMYWYQQKSSQAPKLLFHYYDKDFNNEADTPDNFQSRRPNTSFCFLDIRSPGLGDTAMYLCATSRHLAGGQADTQYFGPGTRLTVL.

This clonotype was counted only a few times. The rearrangement links TRBV7-2 to TRBJ2-5; maybe TRBD2 (5 bases). The CDR3 has 15 amino acids. Germline V gene lookup returns CDR1 SGHTA and CDR2 FQGNSA. Trimming removed 1 base at V and 5 bases at J, with 14 bases between. In DNA, the CDR3 is TGTGCCAGCAGCTTAGGAGAGAGTAGGAGGGAGACCCAGTACTTC. Its translation: CASSLGESRRETQYF.

The CDR3 region has the DNA TGTGCCAGCTCACCGTCTCGGACAGGGGGCACAGATACGCAGTATTTT. Translating it yields CASSPSRTGGTDTQYF. The V gene is TRBV18, the J gene TRBJ2-3, with 9 bases that match TRBD1. CDR1 is KGHSH and CDR2 is LQKENI in the germline V gene. The CDR3 consists of 16 residues. Trimming cost V 3 bases and J 1 base; bases outside gene matches: 5.

The rearrangement joins TRBV20-1 to TRBJ2-7; the match to TRBD1 covers 8 bases. Germline assignment: CDR1 DFQATT and CDR2 SNEGSKA (reference sequence). V lost 7 bases and J lost 4; bases outside the gene matches: 6. This CDR3 comprises 12 residues. This chain's CDR3 is CSVTTGVYEQYF. CDR3 coding DNA: TGCAGTGTCACGACAGGGGTATACGAGCAGTACTTC.

The chain combines TRBV7-2 with TRBJ2-3; D is uncertain. The germline gives CDR1 SGHTA, CDR2 FQGNSA. The CDR3 has 15 amino acids. Trimming cost V 4 bases and J 8 bases, with 19 bases left between them. The CDR3 nucleotides are TGTGCCAGCAGCTCAGTGGCCCCTACGCCAGGTACGCAGTATTTT. Translation gives CASSSVAPTPGTQYF.

This clonotype was recorded many times. The genes are TRBV3-1 and TRBJ2-7; TRBD1 agrees at 8 bases. Germline V gene lookup returns CDR1 LGHDT and CDR2 YNNKEL (reference sequence). The CDR3 runs 15 residues. V trimming: 5 bases; J trimming: 1 base; junction bases outside the gene matches: 7. The CDR3 here is CASSSRQGLSYEQYF. The CDR3 coding sequence is TGTGCCAGCAGCTCCCGACAGGGGCTATCCTACGAGCAGTACTTC.

The chain combines TRBV6-1 with TRBJ1-1; D is uncertain. The CDR3 is made up of 13 amino acids. Germline assignment: CDR1 MNHNS and CDR2 SASEGT. V was cut by 6 bases and J by 0 bases, with 8 bases left in between. Written as DNA, the CDR3 is TGTGCCAGCAGGTGGGGATTGAACACTGAAGCTTTCTTT. Protein sequence: CASRWGLNTEAFF.

This clonotype was observed a few times. This chain links TRBV29-1 with TRBJ2-5, with D perhaps TRBD1 (6 bases). Germline loops: CDR1 SQVTM, CDR2 ANQGSEA. This CDR3 has 13 amino acids. V was cut by 6 bases and J by 2 bases, with 13 bases left in between. This chain's CDR3 is CSVKRQEQETQYF. Written as DNA, the CDR3 is TGCAGCGTCAAGAGACAGGAACAAGAGACCCAGTACTTC.

In DNA form, the CDR3 reads TGTGCCAGCAGACCCGTTCCGGGAAAATCCCCGTATAGCACAGATACGCAGTATTTT. This gives the protein CASRPVPGKSPYSTDTQYF. V usage is TRBV11-2 and J usage is TRBJ2-3, with a tentative D call TRBD2 (5 bases). Germline CDR1 reads SGHAT; CDR2 reads FQNNGV. V shed 6 bases and J shed 0 bases, with 25 bases lying between them. CDR3 size: 19 residues.

The chain combines TRBV7-2 with TRBJ2-7, with 9 bases identical to TRBD1. The CDR3 covers 15 residues. V lost 5 bases to trimming and J lost 2 bases; unmatched junction nucleotides: 7. Germline lookup yields CDR1 SGHTA and CDR2 FQGNSA. The CDR3 protein is CASSGRGTGTYEQYF. The CDR3 nucleotides are TGTGCCAGCAGCGGCCGCGGGACAGGGACCTACGAGCAGTACTTC.